This T cell receptor beta chain stems from a study of blood T cell repertoires in COVID-19. Study background: Spain, Italy and the United States supplied samples that represented acute and convalescent COVID-19.

Authors' analysis steps: Reference gene primer amplification yielded estimated nucleated cell counts. Using immunoSEQ multiplex PCR, the repertoire was profiled, and TCRdb retains in-frame clones only, with some absent. The DNA was the basis for D and trimming; V, J and clone size are from that table. The data hold some 230,000 clones, with approximately 84% observed a single time. Trimming took off 4 bases at V and 6 bases at J, with 13 bases between the two ends. Germline V lookup: CDR1 SGHDN, CDR2 FVKESK. CDR3 length: 14 residues. Ages ranged from roughly 18 to 100 years, with residence in 24 US areas. Two negative PCRs, clearance, or symptom resolution were required of recovered Cohort 3 donors.

The sample taken for sequencing was PBMCs or T cells enriched from blood (not recorded which). The source is a middle-aged man who had recovered from COVID-19. The chain employs TRBV14 and TRBJ2-1; a possible D gene is TRBD2 (6 bases). CDR3 DNA: TGTGCCAGCAGCCCCGGGGGAATGCTCAATGAGCAGTTCTTC. As protein: CASSPGGMLNEQFF.